This T cell receptor (beta chain) was recovered during a study of human T cells and chemical hapten exposure. The time point is: patch test 2, 6 weeks after DPC sensitization. Noted treatment: therapeutic diphenylcyclopropenone sensitization with weekly scalp DPC. This clonotype has just a few counts. The CDR3 length is 14 residues. The J segment lost 7 bases and the V segment lost 4 bases, leaving 8 bases of the junction unmatched. Germline values: CDR1 MNHEY, CDR2 SVGEGT. Each CDR3 protein gets one entry after TCRdb re-called the RACE reads with MiXCR. The sample consists of 140,000 or so distinct CDR3 sequences, approximately 12% of them appearing once.

The receptor comes from a woman aged 45-65 years with alopecia areata. Some clones in this sample may be carry-over from other donors' samples. Sequencing was performed on whole blood, taken in connection with sensitization to the hapten diphenylcyclopropenone (DPC). V usage is TRBV6-2 or TRBV6-3 and J usage is TRBJ1-2, with 8 bases that match TRBD1. The CDR3 DNA follows: TGTGCCAGCAGTTTCTCGGGGGACAGGACTGGCTACACCTTC. The encoded protein is CASSFSGDRTGYTF.